The sequence of this TCR beta chain was determined in a study of shared T cell receptors in the human thymus. Sequencing used immunoSEQ multiplex PCR; TCRdb keeps in-frame clones, though not all of them. The data show 600,000 or so clones, 87% seen once. Germline V CDR1 and CDR2: MGHRA, YSYEKL. The CDR3 extends over 17 amino acids. Trimming took 0 bases from V and 4 from J, leaving 18 bases between them. The same data also contributed to another study, on human thymus T cells. From that paper: Donor material was obtained from healthy Finnish infants undergoing corrective surgery for congenital heart defects. Obtained as resections during corrective heart surgery, the thymus tissue was then studied. Across thymic and blood repertoires, the usage of V and J genes appeared to be biased.

The J gene is TRBJ1-2, the V gene TRBV4-1; D may be TRBD1 (6 bases). The receptor was isolated from a boy in the first two years of life with a congenital heart defect. The sample consisted of thymocytes. CDR3 protein: CASSQDPTGLRGYGYTF. In DNA form, the CDR3 reads TGCGCCAGCAGCCAAGATCCGACAGGTCTTCGAGGCTATGGCTACACCTTC.